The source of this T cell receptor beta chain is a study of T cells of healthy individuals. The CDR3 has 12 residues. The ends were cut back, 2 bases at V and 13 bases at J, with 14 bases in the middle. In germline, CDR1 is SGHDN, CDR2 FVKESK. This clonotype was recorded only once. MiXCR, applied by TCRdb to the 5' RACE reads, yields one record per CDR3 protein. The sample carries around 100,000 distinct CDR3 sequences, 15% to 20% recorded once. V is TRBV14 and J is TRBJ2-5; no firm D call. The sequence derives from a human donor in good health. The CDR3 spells CASSQSSSRVYF. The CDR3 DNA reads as TGTGCCAGCAGCCAATCCAGCAGCCGAGTGTACTTC.